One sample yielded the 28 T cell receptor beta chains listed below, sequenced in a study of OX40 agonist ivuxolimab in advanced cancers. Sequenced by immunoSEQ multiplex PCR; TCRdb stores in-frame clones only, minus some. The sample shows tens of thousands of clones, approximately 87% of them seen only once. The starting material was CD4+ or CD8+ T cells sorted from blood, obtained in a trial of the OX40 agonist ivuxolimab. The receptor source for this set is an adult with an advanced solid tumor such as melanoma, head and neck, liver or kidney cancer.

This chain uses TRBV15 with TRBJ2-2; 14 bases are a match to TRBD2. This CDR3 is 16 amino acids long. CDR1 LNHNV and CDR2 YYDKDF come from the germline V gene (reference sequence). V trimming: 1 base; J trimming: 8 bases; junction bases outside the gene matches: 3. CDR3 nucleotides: TGTGCCACCAGCAGAGGGGGACTAGCGGGAGAAGGGGAGCTGTTTTTT. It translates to CATSRGGLAGEGELFF.

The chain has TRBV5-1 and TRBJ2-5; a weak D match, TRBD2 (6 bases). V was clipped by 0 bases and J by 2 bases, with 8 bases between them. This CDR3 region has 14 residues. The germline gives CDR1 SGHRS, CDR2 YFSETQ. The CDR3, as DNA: TGCGCCAGCAGCTTGGAGGGACTTCAAGAGACCCAGTACTTC. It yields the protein CASSLEGLQETQYF.

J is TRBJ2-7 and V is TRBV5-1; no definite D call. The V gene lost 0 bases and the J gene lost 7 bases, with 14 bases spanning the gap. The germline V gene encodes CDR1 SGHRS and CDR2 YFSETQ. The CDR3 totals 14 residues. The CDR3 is CASSLEHASWEQYF. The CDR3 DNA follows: TGCGCCAGCAGCTTGGAACACGCCTCGTGGGAGCAGTACTTC.

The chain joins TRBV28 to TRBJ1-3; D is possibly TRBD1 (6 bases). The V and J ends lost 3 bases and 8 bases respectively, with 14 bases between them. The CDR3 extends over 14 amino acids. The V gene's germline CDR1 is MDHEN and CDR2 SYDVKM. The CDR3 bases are TGTGCCAGCAGTTTGACAGGCCGGGGAGACACCATATATTTT. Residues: CASSLTGRGDTIYF.

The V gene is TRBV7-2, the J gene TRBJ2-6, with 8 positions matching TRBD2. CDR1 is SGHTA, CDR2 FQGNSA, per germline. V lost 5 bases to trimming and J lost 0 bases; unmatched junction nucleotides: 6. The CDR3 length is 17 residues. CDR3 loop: CASSQHGGASGANVLTF. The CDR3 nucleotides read TGTGCCAGCAGCCAACACGGGGGGGCCTCTGGGGCCAACGTCCTGACTTTC.

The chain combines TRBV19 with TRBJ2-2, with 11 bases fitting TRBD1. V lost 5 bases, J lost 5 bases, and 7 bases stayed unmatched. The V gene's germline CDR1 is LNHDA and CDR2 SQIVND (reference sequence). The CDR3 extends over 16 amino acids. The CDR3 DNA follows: TGTGCCAGTAGTTCCAGGACAGGGGGCGGAACCGGGGAGCTGTTTTTT. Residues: CASSSRTGGGTGELFF.

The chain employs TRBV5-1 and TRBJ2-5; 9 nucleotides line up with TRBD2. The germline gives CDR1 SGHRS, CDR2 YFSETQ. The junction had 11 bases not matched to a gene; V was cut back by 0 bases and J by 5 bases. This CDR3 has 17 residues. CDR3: CASSLALSGRRGETQYF. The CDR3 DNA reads TGCGCCAGCAGCTTGGCCCTGAGCGGGAGGCGAGGTGAGACCCAGTACTTC.

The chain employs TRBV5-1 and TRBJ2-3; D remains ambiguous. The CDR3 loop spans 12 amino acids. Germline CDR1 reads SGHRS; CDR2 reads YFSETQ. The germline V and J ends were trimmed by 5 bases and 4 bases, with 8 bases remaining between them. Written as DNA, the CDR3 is TGCGCCAGCAGTTTAGGTGCAGATACGCAGTATTTT. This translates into CASSLGADTQYF.

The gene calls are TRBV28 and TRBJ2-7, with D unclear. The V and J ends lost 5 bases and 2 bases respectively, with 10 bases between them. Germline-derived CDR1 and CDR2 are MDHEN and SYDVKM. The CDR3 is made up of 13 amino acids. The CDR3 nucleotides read TGTGCCAGCAGTCCCATCGGGCCCTACGAGCAGTACTTC. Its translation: CASSPIGPYEQYF. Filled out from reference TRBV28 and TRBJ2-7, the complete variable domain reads DVKVTQSSRYLVKRTGEKVFLECVQDMDHENMFWYRQDPGLGLRLIYFSYDVKMKEKGDIPEGYSVSREKKERFSLILESASTNQTSMYLCASSPIGPYEQYFGPGTRLTVT.

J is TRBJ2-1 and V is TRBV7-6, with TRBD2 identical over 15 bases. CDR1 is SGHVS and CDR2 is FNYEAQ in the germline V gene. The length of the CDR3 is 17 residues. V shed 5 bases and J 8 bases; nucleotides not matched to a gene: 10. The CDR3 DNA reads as TGTGCCAGCAGCCCCTGGACTAGCGGGAGGGCAGGCGATGAGCAGTTCTTC. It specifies CASSPWTSGRAGDEQFF.

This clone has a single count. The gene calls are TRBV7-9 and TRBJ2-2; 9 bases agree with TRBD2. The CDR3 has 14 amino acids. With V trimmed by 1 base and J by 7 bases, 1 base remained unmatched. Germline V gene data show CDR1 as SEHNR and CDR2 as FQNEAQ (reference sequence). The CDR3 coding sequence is TGTGCCAGCAGCTTAGGACTAGCGGTCGGGGAGCTGTTTTTT. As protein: CASSLGLAVGELFF.

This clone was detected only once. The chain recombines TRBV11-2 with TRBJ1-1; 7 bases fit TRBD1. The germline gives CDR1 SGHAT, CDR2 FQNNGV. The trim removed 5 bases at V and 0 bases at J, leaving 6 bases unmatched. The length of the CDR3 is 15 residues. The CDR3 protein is CASSLTQGLNTEAFF. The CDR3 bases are TGTGCCAGCAGCCTCACACAGGGGCTGAACACTGAAGCTTTCTTT. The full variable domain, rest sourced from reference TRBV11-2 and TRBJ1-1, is EAGVAQSPRYKIIEKRQSVAFWCNPISGHATLYWYQQILGQGPKLLIQFQNNGVVDDSQLPKDRFSAERLKGVDSTLKIQPAKLEDSAVYLCASSLTQGLNTEAFFGQGTRLTVV.

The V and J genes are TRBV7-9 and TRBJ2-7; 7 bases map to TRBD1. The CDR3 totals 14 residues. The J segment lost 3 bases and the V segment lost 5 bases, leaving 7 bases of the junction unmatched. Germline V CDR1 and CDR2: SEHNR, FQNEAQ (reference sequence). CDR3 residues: CASSGDSLYYEQYF. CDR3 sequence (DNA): TGTGCCAGCAGCGGGGACAGCCTCTACTACGAGCAGTACTTC.

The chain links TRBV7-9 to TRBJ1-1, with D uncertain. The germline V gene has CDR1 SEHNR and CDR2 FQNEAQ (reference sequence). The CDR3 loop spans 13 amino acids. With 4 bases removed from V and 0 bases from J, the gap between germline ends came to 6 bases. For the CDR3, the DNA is TGTGCCAGCAGCTATGAACTGAACACTGAAGCTTTCTTT. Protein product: CASSYELNTEAFF.

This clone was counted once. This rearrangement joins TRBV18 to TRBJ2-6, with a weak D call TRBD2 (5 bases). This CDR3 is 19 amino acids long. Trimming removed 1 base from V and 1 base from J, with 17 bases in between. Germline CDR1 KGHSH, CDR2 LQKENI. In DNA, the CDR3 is TGTGCCAGCTCACCACTGTTCCCATACCCGGGGTCTGGGGCCAACGTCCTGACTTTC. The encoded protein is CASSPLFPYPGSGANVLTF.

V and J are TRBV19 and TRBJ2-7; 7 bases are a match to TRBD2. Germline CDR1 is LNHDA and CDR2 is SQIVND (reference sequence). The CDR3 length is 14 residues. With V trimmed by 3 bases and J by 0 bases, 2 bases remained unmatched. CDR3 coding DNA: TGTGCCAGTAGTATGGGCGGGAGCTCCTACGAGCAGTACTTC. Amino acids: CASSMGGSSYEQYF.

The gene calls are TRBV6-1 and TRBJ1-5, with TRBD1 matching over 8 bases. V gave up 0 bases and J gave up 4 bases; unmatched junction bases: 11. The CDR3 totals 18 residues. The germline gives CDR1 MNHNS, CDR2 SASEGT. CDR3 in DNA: TGTGCCAGCAGTGAAGCGGGGACAGGTCTGGGGTGGAATCAGCCCCAGCATTTT. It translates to CASSEAGTGLGWNQPQHF.

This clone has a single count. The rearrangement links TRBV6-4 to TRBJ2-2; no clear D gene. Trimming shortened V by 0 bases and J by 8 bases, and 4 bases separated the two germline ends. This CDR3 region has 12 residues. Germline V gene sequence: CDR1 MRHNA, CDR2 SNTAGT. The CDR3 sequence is CASSDSWGELFF. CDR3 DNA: TGTGCCAGCAGTGACTCATGGGGGGAGCTGTTTTTT.

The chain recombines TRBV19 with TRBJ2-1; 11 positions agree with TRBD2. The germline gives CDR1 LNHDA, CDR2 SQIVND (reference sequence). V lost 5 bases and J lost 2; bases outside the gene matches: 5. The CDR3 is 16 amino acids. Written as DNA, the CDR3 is TGTGCCAGTAGTCCCCGGACTAGCGGGCCCTACAATGAGCAGTTCTTC. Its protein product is CASSPRTSGPYNEQFF.

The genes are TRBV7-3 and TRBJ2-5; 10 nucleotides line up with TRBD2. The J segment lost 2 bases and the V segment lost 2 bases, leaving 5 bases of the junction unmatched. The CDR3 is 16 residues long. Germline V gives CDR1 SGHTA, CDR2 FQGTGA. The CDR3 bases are TGTGCCAGCAGCTTAGGCGGGACTAGCGATCAAGAGACCCAGTACTTC. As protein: CASSLGGTSDQETQYF. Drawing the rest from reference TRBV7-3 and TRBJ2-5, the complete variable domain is GAGVSQTPSNKVTEKGKYVELRCDPISGHTALYWYRQSLGQGPEFLIYFQGTGAADDSGLPNDRFFAVRPEGSVSTLKIQRTERGDSAVYLCASSLGGTSDQETQYFGPGTRLLVL.

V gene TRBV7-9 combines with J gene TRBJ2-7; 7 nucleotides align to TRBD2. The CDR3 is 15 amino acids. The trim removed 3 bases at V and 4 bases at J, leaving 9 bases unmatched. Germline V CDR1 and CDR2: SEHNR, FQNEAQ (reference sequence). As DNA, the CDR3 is TGTGCCAGCAGCTTGCCGGGGCTAGCGGTTTACGAGCAGTACTTC. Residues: CASSLPGLAVYEQYF.

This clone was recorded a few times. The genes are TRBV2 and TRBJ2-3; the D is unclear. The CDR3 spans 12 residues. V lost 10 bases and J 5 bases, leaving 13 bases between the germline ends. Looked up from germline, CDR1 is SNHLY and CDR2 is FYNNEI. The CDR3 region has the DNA TGTGCCACGGCTCTCGTTAGAGATACGCAGTATTTT. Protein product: CATALVRDTQYF.

CDR3 in amino acids: CASSPPGQGGTYNEQFF. In nucleotides, the CDR3 is TGTGCCAGCTCACCCCCGGGGCAGGGCGGAACTTACAATGAGCAGTTCTTC. The rearrangement uses TRBV18 and TRBJ2-1; either TRBD1 or TRBD2 may fit D (5 bases each). Germline loops: CDR1 KGHSH, CDR2 LQKENI. This CDR3 is built from 17 residues. Trimming shortened V by 3 bases and J by 4 bases, and 19 bases separated the two germline ends.

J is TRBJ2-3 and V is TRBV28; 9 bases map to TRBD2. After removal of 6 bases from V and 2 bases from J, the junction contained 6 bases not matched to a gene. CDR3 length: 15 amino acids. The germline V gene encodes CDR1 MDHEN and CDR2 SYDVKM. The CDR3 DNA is TGTGCCAGCAGAACGACTAGCGGCAACACAGATACGCAGTATTTT. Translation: CASRTTSGNTDTQYF.

The CDR3: CASSPFSGSYEQYF. The CDR3 DNA follows: TGTGCCAGCTCACCATTCTCAGGCTCCTACGAGCAGTACTTC. The rearrangement links TRBV18 to TRBJ2-7; D gene unclear. The V end was cut by 2 bases, the J end by 0 bases, with 8 bases between. CDR1 KGHSH and CDR2 LQKENI come from the germline V gene. The CDR3 totals 14 residues.

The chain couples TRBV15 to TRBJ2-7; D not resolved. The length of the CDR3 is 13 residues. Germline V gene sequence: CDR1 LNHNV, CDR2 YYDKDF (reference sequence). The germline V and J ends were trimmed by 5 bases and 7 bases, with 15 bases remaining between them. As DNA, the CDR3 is TGTGCCACCAGCCCCCGAAAGTACGGGGAGCAGTACTTC. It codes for CATSPRKYGEQYF.

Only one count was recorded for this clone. The CDR3 sequence is CASSQGDLTDTQYF. The CDR3, as DNA: TGTGCCAGCAGCCAGGGCGATTTAACAGATACGCAGTATTTT. This chain links TRBV4-2 with TRBJ2-3; no definite D call. The germline V and J ends were trimmed by 3 bases and 3 bases, with 10 bases remaining between them. The CDR3 is made up of 14 amino acids. CDR1 and CDR2 (germline): LGHNA, YNFKEQ.

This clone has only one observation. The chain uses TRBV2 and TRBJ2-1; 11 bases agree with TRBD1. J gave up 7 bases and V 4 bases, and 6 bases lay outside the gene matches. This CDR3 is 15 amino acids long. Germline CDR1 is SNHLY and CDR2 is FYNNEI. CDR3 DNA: TGTGCCAGCAGTGCGGACAGGGGGCCTCTGAATGAGCAGTTCTTC. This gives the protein CASSADRGPLNEQFF.